The 25 T cell receptor beta chains below were found in one sample sequenced in a study of cytomegalovirus exposure and HLA in healthy donors. Both 60 Vbeta primers and 13 Jbeta primers went into the PCR. Some clones are missing from TCRdb's copy, which holds only in-frame ones; the method was immunoSEQ multiplex PCR. The sample comprises 120,000 or so clones, about 85% of which are singletons, and under 5% rests with the top ten. The specimen was PBMCs. The receptors derive from a man in his late teens or twenties in good health and CMV-seropositive.

The chain couples TRBV9 to TRBJ1-2, with D possibly being TRBD1 (6 bases). CDR3 length equals 15 residues. CDR1 is SGDLS, CDR2 YYNGEE, per germline. The germline V and J ends were trimmed by 0 bases and 7 bases, with 16 bases remaining between them. The CDR3 nucleotides are TGTGCCAGCAGCGTAGAAGCAGGGGCGCGCGGTGGCTACACCTTC. Its protein is CASSVEAGARGGYTF.

The chain is built from TRBV7-2 and TRBJ2-1; D gene unclear. The CDR3 loop spans 15 amino acids. Germline CDR1 is SGHTA and CDR2 is FQGNSA. V was trimmed by 3 bases and J by 0 bases, leaving 9 bases between them. Here the CDR3 reads CASSFSSSSYNEQFF. Written as DNA, the CDR3 is TGTGCCAGCAGCTTCTCTAGTAGCTCCTACAATGAGCAGTTCTTC.

The chain couples TRBV4-1 to TRBJ2-6; TRBD2 aligns across 9 bases. V was clipped by 4 bases and J by 0 bases; unmatched bases: 13. CDR1 and CDR2 from the germline V gene are MGHRA and YSYEKL. CDR3 length equals 20 residues. The CDR3 DNA reads as TGCGCCAGCAGCCGCCTGGAAACTAGCGGGCTAAGCTCTGGGGCCAACGTCCTGACTTTC. Amino acids: CASSRLETSGLSSGANVLTF.

J is TRBJ1-4 and V is TRBV12-5, with D maybe TRBD1 (5 bases). This CDR3 comprises 15 residues. V was trimmed by 1 base and J by 0 bases, leaving 6 bases between them. CDR1 LGHNT and CDR2 FRNRAP come from the germline V gene. The CDR3 bases are TGTGCTAGTGGTTTGGGCAGGGCAACTAATGAAAAACTGTTTTTT. Its translation: CASGLGRATNEKLFF.

The rearrangement links TRBV11-2 to TRBJ2-7; D gene unclear. V lost 5 bases, J lost 6 bases, and 11 bases lay in between. CDR1 is SGHAT and CDR2 is FQNNGV in the germline V gene. The length of the CDR3 is 12 residues. The CDR3 nucleotides are TGTGCCAGCAGCCCCCATAGCAGCGAGCAGTACTTC. This codes for CASSPHSSEQYF.

This clone was counted once. This chain joins TRBV19 and TRBJ1-5; the match to TRBD1 covers 8 bases. Trimming removed 6 bases from V and 0 bases from J; junction bases left unmatched: 7. From germline, CDR1 is LNHDA and CDR2 SQIVND (reference sequence). CDR3 length equals 16 residues. The CDR3 sequence: CASSSTGENSNQPQHF. For the CDR3, the DNA is TGTGCCAGTAGCTCGACAGGGGAAAATAGCAATCAGCCCCAGCATTTT.

The chain couples TRBV12-2 to TRBJ2-7; the D segment call TRBD2 is taken from the table without a DNA check. TRBV12-2 is tagged as a pseudogene. This CDR3 comprises 18 residues. The CDR3 DNA reads TGTGCAAGTCGCGGCGGGAGCGTTTTTGTACCCGGAAACTACGAGCAGTACTTC. It translates to CASRGGSVFVPGNYEQYF.

The gene calls are TRBV11-2 and TRBJ2-3; D possibly corresponds to TRBD1 (5 bases). Germline values: CDR1 SGHAT, CDR2 FQNNGV. V was pared by 4 bases and J by 7 bases, with 15 bases between. The CDR3 covers 14 residues. The CDR3 loop reads CASSSIIGQNTQYF. The CDR3 region has the DNA TGTGCCAGCAGCTCGATAATAGGACAAAATACGCAGTATTTT.

This chain links TRBV5-5 with TRBJ2-7, with D perhaps matching TRBD1 (6 bases). Germline values: CDR1 SGHKS, CDR2 YYEKEE (reference sequence). V gave up 1 base and J gave up 2 bases, with 13 bases separating them. The CDR3 runs 15 residues. The CDR3 loop reads CASSLLQGHTYEQYF. The CDR3 region has the DNA TGTGCCAGCAGCTTGTTGCAGGGGCATACCTACGAGCAGTACTTC. Full variable domain (remainder filled in from reference TRBV5-5 and TRBJ2-7): DAGVTQSPTHLIKTRGQQVTLRCSPISGHKSVSWYQQVLGQGPQFIFQYYEKEERGRGNFPDRFSARQFPNYSSELNVNALLLGDSALYLCASSLLQGHTYEQYFGPGTRLTVT.

The genes are TRBV11-2 and TRBJ1-1; 10 bases are shared with TRBD1. The length of the CDR3 is 14 residues. J gave up 7 bases and V 4 bases, and 6 bases lay outside the gene matches. CDR1 and CDR2 from the germline V gene are SGHAT and FQNNGV. CDR3 in amino acids: CASSSTGGRGEAFF. CDR3 coding DNA: TGTGCCAGCAGCTCGACAGGGGGCAGAGGTGAAGCTTTCTTT.

V is TRBV27 and J is TRBJ2-1; TRBD2 might be the D (6 bases). Germline loops: CDR1 MNHEY, CDR2 SMNVEV (reference sequence). The CDR3 is 12 amino acids. The V and J ends lost 1 base and 9 bases respectively, with 7 bases between them. CDR3 loop: CASSLFGGEQFF. The CDR3 DNA follows: TGTGCCAGCAGTTTATTCGGGGGTGAGCAGTTCTTC.

This chain joins TRBV7-9 and TRBJ1-4, with 8 bases fitting TRBD1. This CDR3 comprises 16 residues. CDR1 and CDR2 (germline): SEHNR, FQNEAQ (reference sequence). V was pared by 1 base and J by 5 bases, with 6 bases of the junction left unmatched. CDR3 sequence reads: CASSLVRQGINEKLFF. The CDR3, as DNA: TGTGCCAGCAGCTTAGTGAGACAGGGGATAAATGAAAAACTGTTTTTT. Combining the CDR3 with reference TRBV7-9 and TRBJ1-4 gives the whole variable domain DTGVSQNPRHKITKRGQNVTFRCDPISEHNRLYWYRQTLGQGPEFLTYFQNEAQLEKSRLLSDRFSAERPKGSFSTLEIQRTEQGDSAMYLCASSLVRQGINEKLFFGSGTQLSVL.

V gene TRBV4-2 combines with J gene TRBJ2-2; TRBD2 might be the D (5 bases). The length of the CDR3 is 14 residues. Germline CDR1 is LGHNA and CDR2 is YNFKEQ. V lost 1 base and J 6 bases, leaving 9 bases between the germline ends. DNA for the CDR3: TGTGCCAGCAGCCAAGCTTCGAGGGCCGGGGAGCTGTTTTTT. Encoded protein: CASSQASRAGELFF.

The gene calls are TRBV27 and TRBJ1-1; perhaps TRBD1 as D (6 bases). The CDR3 length is 15 residues. Trimming removed 5 bases from V and 1 base from J, with 14 bases in between. Per the germline V gene, CDR1 is MNHEY and CDR2 is SMNVEV (reference sequence). For the CDR3, the DNA is TGTGCCAGCAGTCCGTTGGACAGAAAGAACACTGAAGCTTTCTTT. Translated: CASSPLDRKNTEAFF.

The chain couples TRBV11-2 to TRBJ1-1; 7 bases are shared with TRBD1. Germline V gene lookup returns CDR1 SGHAT and CDR2 FQNNGV. Trimming took 3 bases from V and 8 from J; bases not matched to a gene: 6. The CDR3 totals 13 residues. CDR3 nucleotide sequence: TGTGCCAGCAGCTTTAGCAGGGACAGCGAAGCTTTCTTT. It encodes CASSFSRDSEAFF.

In its sample, this clone was seen once. The gene calls are TRBV15 and TRBJ2-3; unclear D gene. This CDR3 comprises 14 residues. V was cut by 0 bases and J by 4 bases, with 8 bases left in between. Per germline, CDR1 LNHNV and CDR2 YYDKDF (reference sequence). CDR3 nucleotide sequence: TGTGCCACCAGCAGAGATGAAACGGCAGATACGCAGTATTTT. Translated: CATSRDETADTQYF.

This clone appeared a single time. The V and J genes are TRBV30 and TRBJ2-1; TRBD2 aligns across 7 bases. V lost 5 bases to trimming and J lost 8 bases; unmatched junction nucleotides: 9. Germline V lookup: CDR1 GTSNPN, CDR2 SVGIG (reference sequence). The CDR3 consists of 13 residues. CDR3 nucleotide sequence: TGTGCCTGGCGGGGGGATGGTGGGTATGAGCAGTTCTTC. Its protein product is CAWRGDGGYEQFF.

This chain connects TRBV11-2 to TRBJ1-3; 9 bases are shared with TRBD1. After removal of 5 bases from V and 4 bases from J, the junction contained 6 bases not matched to a gene. The CDR3 totals 15 residues. In germline, CDR1 is SGHAT, CDR2 FQNNGV. CDR3 coding DNA: TGTGCCAGCAGCCACGGGACAGGGTACGGAAACACCATATATTTT. This sequence encodes CASSHGTGYGNTIYF.

The chain joins TRBV27 to TRBJ1-1, with unresolved D. Germline CDR1 and CDR2: MNHEY and SMNVEV (reference sequence). Trimming stripped 4 bases from V and 0 bases from J, with 9 bases between. CDR3 length equals 14 residues. CDR3 residues: CASSSREMNTEAFF. The CDR3 DNA reads TGTGCCAGCAGTTCACGGGAGATGAACACTGAAGCTTTCTTT.

The chain joins TRBV7-9 to TRBJ1-4; 9 positions match TRBD1. The V gene's germline CDR1 is SEHNR and CDR2 FQNEAQ (reference sequence). V lost 4 bases, J lost 5 bases, and 11 bases stayed unmatched. The CDR3 covers 17 residues. CDR3 sequence (DNA): TGTGCCAGCAGCTCCCCTCTTAGTGGACAGGGGAATGAAAAACTGTTTTTT. Translated: CASSSPLSGQGNEKLFF.

This chain uses TRBV30 with TRBJ1-6; D is perhaps TRBD1 (5 bases). This CDR3 has 15 amino acids. Looked up from germline, CDR1 is GTSNPN and CDR2 is SVGIG (reference sequence). V lost 3 bases and J lost 8, with 17 bases in between. The CDR3 DNA reads as TGTGCCTGGAGCCCCGGGCAGGGAGGGCATTCACCCCTCCACTTT. As protein: CAWSPGQGGHSPLHF.

V gene TRBV7-2 combines with J gene TRBJ2-3; 13 bases match TRBD2. V shed 6 bases, J shed 3 bases, and the junction held 6 bases outside the gene matches. CDR1 is SGHTA and CDR2 is FQGNSA in the germline V gene. CDR3 length: 16 residues. The CDR3 nucleotides are TGTGCCAGCAGAAGGACTAGCGGGAGCTTGACAGATACGCAGTATTTT. Translation gives CASRRTSGSLTDTQYF.

The chain joins TRBV19 to TRBJ2-7; 8 nucleotides match TRBD1. The CDR3 sequence is 13 residues long. Trimming took 9 bases from V and 3 from J; bases not matched to a gene: 7. Germline V gene sequence: CDR1 LNHDA, CDR2 SQIVND (reference sequence). The CDR3 DNA sequence: TGTGCCAGCTCGACAGGGGTTATCTACGAGCAGTACTTC. This encodes CASSTGVIYEQYF. Looking up the rest from reference TRBV19 and TRBJ2-7 gives the full variable domain: DGGITQSPKYLFRKEGQNVTLSCEQNLNHDAMYWYRQDPGQGLRLIYYSQIVNDFQKGDIAEGYSVSREKKESFPLTVTSAQKNPTAFYLCASSTGVIYEQYFGPGTRLTVT.

This chain joins TRBV5-8 and TRBJ2-3; the match to TRBD1 covers 8 bases. Trimming took 0 bases from V and 0 from J; bases not matched to a gene: 0. Germline V gene sequence: CDR1 SGHTS, CDR2 YDEGEE. The CDR3 totals 15 residues. This CDR3 is CASSLGQGSTDTQYF. Here the CDR3 DNA reads TGTGCCAGCAGCTTGGGACAGGGGAGCACAGATACGCAGTATTTT. Supplemented by reference TRBV5-8 and TRBJ2-3, the full variable domain reads EAGVTQSPTHLIKTRGQQATLRCSPISGHTSVYWYQQALGLGLQFLLWYDEGEERNRGNFPPRFSGRQFPNYSSELNVNALELEDSALYLCASSLGQGSTDTQYFGPGTRLTVL.

This chain joins TRBV6-1 and TRBJ1-1; possible D gene TRBD1, 5 bases. This CDR3 region has 14 residues. V was pared by 3 bases and J by 5 bases, with 13 bases between. Germline CDR1 is MNHNS and CDR2 is SASEGT. The CDR3 loop is CASSESRASTEAFF. CDR3 DNA sequence: TGTGCCAGCAGTGAGAGCAGGGCGTCTACTGAAGCTTTCTTT.